The 14 T cell receptor beta chains in this list originate from one sample, sequenced in a study of blood T cell repertoires in COVID-19. Data came from immunoSEQ multiplex PCR; TCRdb stores just in-frame clones and leaves some out. The repertoire has 250,000 to 350,000 clones, 80% to 95% of them found once; the top ten carry roughly 1.1%. The specimen sequenced was PBMCs or T cells enriched from blood (not recorded which). The receptors stem from a woman in her twenties or thirties who had recovered from COVID-19.

As DNA, the CDR3 is TGTGCCAGCAGCCCGACTAGCCCCGGGGAGCTGTTTTTT. Its protein is CASSPTSPGELFF. The chain uses TRBV3-1 (or the pseudogene TRBV3-2) and TRBJ2-2, with 7 positions matching TRBD2. The germline CDR1 and CDR2 sequences are LGHDT and YNNKEL (reference sequence). The CDR3 is 13 amino acids. After removal of 4 bases from V and 6 bases from J, the junction contained 2 bases not matched to a gene.

This clone was found once. This chain joins TRBV27 and TRBJ1-4, with TRBD1 matching 9 bases. V was clipped by 5 bases and J by 9 bases; unmatched bases: 4. The CDR3 sequence is 13 residues long. Germline-derived CDR1 and CDR2 are MNHEY and SMNVEV (reference sequence). The CDR3 spells CASSPGQGQKLFF. Written as DNA, the CDR3 is TGTGCCAGCAGTCCCGGACAGGGGCAAAAACTGTTTTTT.

V gene TRBV5-1 combines with J gene TRBJ2-1; 9 positions agree with TRBD1. There are 15 residues in the CDR3. The V gene's germline CDR1 is SGHRS and CDR2 YFSETQ. J lost 3 bases, V lost 3 bases, and 4 bases had no gene match. CDR3 bases: TGCGCCAGCAGCTCCGGACAGGGGTTCTACAATGAGCAGTTCTTC. Its protein is CASSSGQGFYNEQFF.

This chain joins TRBV30 and TRBJ2-7; maybe TRBD2 (6 bases). V lost 1 base, J lost 2 bases, and 12 bases lay in between. The CDR3 is 14 amino acids. Germline values: CDR1 GTSNPN, CDR2 SVGIG (reference sequence). For the CDR3, the DNA is TGTGCCTGGAGTGCGCCCGGGGGACCCTACGAGCAGTACTTC. It codes for CAWSAPGGPYEQYF. The variable domain in full, completed from reference TRBV30 and TRBJ2-7, reads SQTIHQWPATLVQPVGSPLSLECTVEGTSNPNLYWYRQAAGRGLQLLFYSVGIGQISSEVPQNLSASRPQDRQFILSSKKLLLSDSGFYLCAWSAPGGPYEQYFGPGTRLTVT.

V and J are TRBV19 and TRBJ1-5; D may be TRBD1 (6 bases). V lost 2 bases and J lost 3, with 26 bases in between. CDR1 is LNHDA, CDR2 SQIVND, per germline (reference sequence). The CDR3 totals 20 residues. The CDR3 coding sequence is TGTGCCAGTAGTATAATAGGTTTAACAGGGTGGTCAATTGACAATCAGCCCCAGCATTTT. Protein: CASSIIGLTGWSIDNQPQHF.

The CDR3 nucleotides are TGTGCCAGCAGCAAGGGGTCCGACAGGCCGGGGACCCAGTACTTC. Protein sequence: CASSKGSDRPGTQYF. The chain carries TRBV7-9 and TRBJ2-5; D may be TRBD1 (6 bases). With 5 bases removed from V and 7 bases from J, the gap between germline ends came to 20 bases. The CDR3 is 15 residues long. The germline gives CDR1 SEHNR, CDR2 FQNEAQ (reference sequence). The whole variable domain, remainder taken from reference TRBV7-9 and TRBJ2-5, is DTGVSQNPRHKITKRGQNVTFRCDPISEHNRLYWYRQTLGQGPEFLTYFQNEAQLEKSRLLSDRFSAERPKGSFSTLEIQRTEQGDSAMYLCASSKGSDRPGTQYFGPGTRLLVL.

The V gene is TRBV24-1, the J gene TRBJ2-1; 9 bases agree with TRBD1. Trimming took 4 bases from V and 0 from J; bases not matched to a gene: 6. The CDR3 loop spans 17 amino acids. Germline-derived CDR1 and CDR2 are KGHDR and SFDVKD. DNA for the CDR3: TGTGCCACCAGTGACTGGACAGGGGCCAGCTCCTACAATGAGCAGTTCTTC. It translates to CATSDWTGASSYNEQFF.

This chain links TRBV5-4 with TRBJ2-1; D might be TRBD1 (5 bases). CDR3 length: 12 amino acids. V was cut by 5 bases and J by 6 bases, with 9 bases left in between. Looked up from germline, CDR1 is SGHNT and CDR2 is YYREEE (reference sequence). The CDR3 sequence: CASRRQPNEQFF. The CDR3 coding sequence is TGTGCCAGCAGGAGACAGCCCAATGAGCAGTTCTTC.

The chain links TRBV5-1 to TRBJ2-2; 8 bases line up with TRBD2. Germline lookup yields CDR1 SGHRS and CDR2 YFSETQ. The CDR3 consists of 15 residues. Trimming took 2 bases from V and 7 from J; bases not matched to a gene: 7. CDR3 amino acids: CASSFSAGDIGELFF. For the CDR3, the DNA is TGCGCCAGCAGCTTCTCAGCGGGAGATATCGGGGAGCTGTTTTTT.

The genes are TRBV12-3 or TRBV12-4 and TRBJ2-5; a weak D match, TRBD2 (5 bases). This CDR3 has 13 amino acids. Trimming cost V 2 bases and J 5 bases, with 9 bases left between them. The DNA for the CDR3 is TGTGCCAGCAGTTTAATGGGCGGGGAGACCCAGTACTTC. Protein: CASSLMGGETQYF.

DNA for the CDR3: TGTGCCAGCAGTTCCCCAGGGACTAGTCCCTACGAGCAGTACTTC. This codes for CASSSPGTSPYEQYF. This chain connects TRBV28 to TRBJ2-7; 8 nucleotides agree with TRBD2. CDR1 MDHEN and CDR2 SYDVKM come from the germline V gene. J gave up 2 bases and V 4 bases, and 7 bases lay outside the gene matches. This CDR3 is 15 amino acids long. The whole variable domain, remainder taken from reference TRBV28 and TRBJ2-7, is DVKVTQSSRYLVKRTGEKVFLECVQDMDHENMFWYRQDPGLGLRLIYFSYDVKMKEKGDIPEGYSVSREKKERFSLILESASTNQTSMYLCASSSPGTSPYEQYFGPGTRLTVT.

This clone was counted once. This chain connects TRBV18 to TRBJ1-5; a weak D match, TRBD1 (5 bases). The length of the CDR3 is 15 residues. With 4 bases removed from V and 5 bases from J, the gap between germline ends came to 15 bases. Per the germline V gene, CDR1 is KGHSH and CDR2 is LQKENI. The CDR3 protein is CASSLTGGADQPQHF. CDR3 DNA sequence: TGTGCCAGCTCACTGACTGGAGGGGCAGATCAGCCCCAGCATTTT.

The chain links TRBV27 to TRBJ2-1, with a possible D match to TRBD2 (5 bases). Germline CDR1 and CDR2: MNHEY and SMNVEV (reference sequence). The CDR3 is 16 residues long. V lost 5 bases and J 4 bases, leaving 18 bases between the germline ends. The CDR3 protein is CASSPPLARRYNEQFF. CDR3 DNA sequence: TGTGCCAGCAGTCCCCCCCTAGCCCGACGGTACAATGAGCAGTTCTTC.

The CDR3: CASSSNSAYNEQFF. The CDR3, as DNA: TGTGCCAGCAGCTCGAACTCGGCCTACAATGAGCAGTTCTTC. V and J are TRBV5-6 and TRBJ2-1; the D is unclear. Germline V gene lookup returns CDR1 SGHDT and CDR2 YYEEEE. CDR3 size: 14 residues. Trimming pared 3 bases from V and 2 bases from J, leaving 9 bases between. Variable domain in full (rest from reference TRBV5-6 and TRBJ2-1): DAGVTQSPTHLIKTRGQQVTLRCSPKSGHDTVSWYQQALGQGPQFIFQYYEEEERQRGNFPDRFSGHQFPNYSSELNVNALLLGDSALYLCASSSNSAYNEQFFGPGTRLTVL.